The sample holds a few counts of the clone carrying this TCR beta chain. Its matching antigen is unknown. The germline gives CDR1 KGHDR, CDR2 SFDVKD. CDR3 length: 17 residues. Trimming cost V 4 bases and J 1 base, with 17 bases left between them. Prepared TCR beta cDNA libraries contained unique molecular identifiers. Input populations of 1 to 10 million T cells gave rise to about 480,000 cDNA molecules. TCRdb passed the PCR reads through MiXCR, listing each CDR3 protein once. The sample carries hundreds of thousands of distinct CDR3 sequences, 30% recorded once. The data belong to a study of post-analysis software for immune sequencing data. Study details: Patients had relapsing-remitting, secondary progressive or progressive-relapsing multiple sclerosis; some lacked subtype.

General study results and limits: Multiple sclerosis patients showed significantly lower normalized Chao1 diversity than controls did. Patients showed TRBV5-6, TRBV5-1 and TRBV20-1 among a few TRBV segments more frequent than in controls.

The clonotype originates from a girl between 10 and 17 years old with multiple sclerosis. The sequencing input was blood. The chain is built from TRBV24-1 and TRBJ2-3; D assignment may be TRBD1 or TRBD2 (5 bases each). CDR3: CATSDLIGDLRTDTQYF. DNA of the CDR3: TGTGCCACCAGTGACCTCATAGGGGACCTCCGCACAGATACGCAGTATTTT.